Below are 10 T cell receptor beta chains sequenced from a single sample in a study of cytomegalovirus exposure and HLA in healthy donors. PCR primers comprised 60 Vbeta and 13 Jbeta primers. Here immunoSEQ multiplex PCR was the method, and the copy in TCRdb shows in-frame clones only, minus some. The table has tens of thousands of clones, around four fifths seen once. The sequenced material came from PBMCs. The source is a male donor in good health and CMV-seronegative.

V gene TRBV10-2 combines with J gene TRBJ1-3; D ambiguous. The CDR3 runs to 11 residues. Germline CDR1 WSHSY, CDR2 SAAADI. Trimming took 8 bases from V and 2 from J, leaving 4 bases between them. This chain's CDR3 is CASSAGNTIYF. CDR3 DNA sequence: TGCGCCAGCTCGGCTGGAAACACCATATATTTT.

The CDR3 nucleotides read TGCGCCAGCAAACAATCAGGGATTAATTCACCCCTCCACTTT. Encoded protein: CASKQSGINSPLHF. The rearrangement uses TRBV4-3 and TRBJ1-6; D possibly corresponds to TRBD1 (5 bases). Trimming left V 7 bases short and J 6 bases short, with 13 bases between. Germline V lookup: CDR1 LGHNA, CDR2 YSLEER. The CDR3 spans 14 residues.

V is TRBV30 and J is TRBJ1-2; TRBD1 is a possible D gene (5 bases). The V end was cut by 2 bases, the J end by 2 bases, with 6 bases between. The CDR3 is 12 residues long. CDR1 is GTSNPN, CDR2 SVGIG, per germline (reference sequence). The CDR3 is CAWSSGNYGYTF. CDR3 coding DNA: TGTGCCTGGAGTTCAGGGAACTATGGCTACACCTTC.

The chain has TRBV5-8 and TRBJ1-3, with unresolved D. V dropped 0 bases and J dropped 4 bases, with 11 bases sitting between them. This CDR3 contains 15 residues. Germline assignment: CDR1 SGHTS and CDR2 YDEGEE. This CDR3 is CASSLAIRRGNTIYF. The CDR3 DNA reads as TGTGCCAGCAGCTTGGCAATCCGGAGGGGAAACACCATATATTTT.

The rearrangement links TRBV19 to TRBJ1-6; the D gene is possibly TRBD1 (5 bases). CDR1 and CDR2 from the germline V gene are LNHDA and SQIVND (reference sequence). Trimming stripped 7 bases from V and 7 bases from J, with 17 bases between. The CDR3 is 15 amino acids. This CDR3 is CASTTAAYRNSPLHF. CDR3 nucleotide sequence: TGTGCCAGTACGACGGCGGCGTACAGGAATTCACCCCTCCACTTT.

The rearrangement uses TRBV7-7 and TRBJ1-4; D may be TRBD1 (5 bases). V lost 6 bases, J lost 7 bases, and 18 bases lay in between. Germline assignment: CDR1 SSHAT and CDR2 FNYEAQ (reference sequence). The CDR3 loop spans 15 amino acids. The CDR3 DNA is TGTGCCAGCAGTCCTGGGGCAGGGCTAGGTGAAAAACTGTTTTTT. Protein product: CASSPGAGLGEKLFF.

This clone was observed a few times. The rearrangement links TRBV28 to TRBJ2-1; 8 bases match TRBD2. J was trimmed by 4 bases and V by 10 bases; bases with no gene match: 9. Germline CDR1 and CDR2: MDHEN and SYDVKM. The length of the CDR3 is 14 residues. The CDR3 is CATHRGGGYNEQFF. The CDR3 DNA reads TGTGCCACCCATCGGGGCGGGGGGTACAATGAGCAGTTCTTC. Full variable domain (rest looked up from reference TRBV28 and TRBJ2-1): DVKVTQSSRYLVKRTGEKVFLECVQDMDHENMFWYRQDPGLGLRLIYFSYDVKMKEKGDIPEGYSVSREKKERFSLILESASTNQTSMYLCATHRGGGYNEQFFGPGTRLTVL.

The chain combines TRBV4-3 with TRBJ2-1; the D is unclear. The CDR3 extends over 17 amino acids. V was clipped by 2 bases and J by 5 bases, with 19 bases between them. Germline V gives CDR1 LGHNA, CDR2 YSLEER. The CDR3 here is CASSQQPALYTNNEQFF. The CDR3 region has the DNA TGCGCCAGCAGCCAACAACCGGCCCTCTACACTAACAATGAGCAGTTCTTC.

The chain uses TRBV11-2 and TRBJ1-1, with D possibly matching TRBD1 (5 bases). The CDR3 totals 14 residues. The germline V and J ends were trimmed by 8 bases and 0 bases, with 13 bases remaining between them. The germline CDR1 and CDR2 sequences are SGHAT and FQNNGV. The CDR3: CASRARQMNTEAFF. In DNA form, the CDR3 reads TGTGCCAGCCGCGCCCGACAGATGAACACTGAAGCTTTCTTT.

The chain uses TRBV7-2 and TRBJ1-4; unclear D gene. V shed 1 base and J shed 1 base, with 4 bases lying between them. The length of the CDR3 is 14 residues. Germline V gene sequence: CDR1 SGHTA, CDR2 FQGNSA. The CDR3, as DNA: TGTGCCAGCAGCTTAGGAGGAACTAATGAAAAACTGTTTTTT. This sequence encodes CASSLGGTNEKLFF. The entire variable domain, with the rest obtained from reference TRBV7-2 and TRBJ1-4, is as follows: GAGVSQSPSNKVTEKGKDVELRCDPISGHTALYWYRQSLGQGLEFLIYFQGNSAPDKSGLPSDRFSAERTGGSVSTLTIQRTQQEDSAVYLCASSLGGTNEKLFFGSGTQLSVL.